What follows are 2 T cell receptor beta chains derived from one specimen sequenced in a study of technical replicates of blood from a handful of donors. Some clones are missing from TCRdb's copy, which holds only in-frame ones; the method was immunoSEQ multiplex PCR. Counted here are approximately 87,000 clones, 85% to 95% occurring once; the ten biggest clones make up 0.34%. The sequenced sample was T cells isolated from PBMCs. The receptors come from a human donor in good health.

The gene calls are TRBV4-3 and TRBJ2-2; 7 bases align to TRBD2. V was clipped by 2 bases and J by 5 bases; unmatched bases: 5. Per the germline V gene, CDR1 is LGHNA and CDR2 is YSLEER. The CDR3 spans 15 residues. The CDR3: CASSQSAGMTGELFF. The CDR3 coding sequence is TGCGCCAGCAGCCAATCAGCGGGAATGACCGGGGAGCTGTTTTTT.

The CDR3 nucleotides are TGTGCCAGCAGTTTTTTCGGGACAGGGGACCTTAATCAGCCCCAGCATTTT. It encodes CASSFFGTGDLNQPQHF. The chain employs TRBV27 and TRBJ1-5; 10 bases match TRBD1. V trimming: 3 bases; J trimming: 4 bases; junction bases outside the gene matches: 9. Germline lookup yields CDR1 MNHEY and CDR2 SMNVEV (reference sequence). This CDR3 comprises 17 residues.